One TCR beta chain is described in this entry. What this receptor recognizes is not known. No clone much larger than this one lies a single base away; base qualities are absent. V loses 3 bases of germline sequence and J loses 7 bases, and the interval between the two ends is 16 bases. The CDR3 sequence holds 15 residues, the cysteine and phenylalanine included. The sequence is cut down to CDR3 DNA, 45 bases in frame from base 1. CDR1 and CDR2 are drawn from the germline V gene (reference sequence): MNHEY, SMNVEV. This sample was included in a study of blood T cell repertoires in COVID-19 (dated by TCRdb to the early 2020s). Turning to the overall study: Collaborator samples came from the United States, Italy and Spain and covered acute and convalescent phases of COVID-19. The material from the prospective study consisted of cDNA or gDNA derived from T cells, B-cell-depleted T cells, or PBMCs. The dataset comprised deeply sampled blood TCRbeta repertoires from subjects exposed to, actively infected with, or recovered from COVID-19. The repertoires were released in a freely available public database meant as a resource for research on the immune response to SARS-CoV-2. Samples came from the ongoing ImmuneRACE study (first 160 participants) plus 1,254 subjects from 6 global collaborators. Sample metadata almost always included a de-identified subject ID, COVID-19 status, age in years and sex. Where HLA class I and class II types were available, the types were taken from metadata supplied by the sample provider, not from assay-based typing.

TCRbeta CDR3 regions were amplified from genomic DNA by means of the immunoSEQ Assay, a bias-controlled multiplex PCR. For the original study's pipeline: Within the assay, amplification of reference gene primers was used to estimate how many nucleated cells each sample contained. To quantify the absolute abundance of each unique TCRbeta CDR3 rearrangement, sequence reads were collapsed and filtered. For each sample, productive Simpson clonality was calculated as the square root of Simpson's diversity index over productive rearrangements. The immuneACCESS repertoire file appears here via TCRdb, limited to in-frame rearrangements. These files lack a portion of the clones; in checked studies, under half of the deficit traces to unresolved V genes, and the cause of the others is not known. V and J calls and clone size come straight from that table; D and trimming were deduced from the DNA. The sample table holds approximately 250,000 clones, of which about 86% were seen once. The ten largest clones add up to around 4.1% of the sample.

The full study reports these points: How much clinical and demographic metadata was included differed by source and by participant, and the metadata was provided uncurated.

Enrolling through a virtual design, the prospective study's participants ranged in age from roughly 18 to 100 years and lived across about two dozen United States geographic areas. Cohort assignment in the prospective study relied on participant-reported clinical history from a screening survey and a study questionnaire. In the prospective study, mobile phlebotomists collected whole blood, serum and a nasopharyngeal or oropharyngeal swab from each participant. Additional blood draws and questionnaires over an approximately two-month period could optionally be provided by prospective study participants. Before DNA extraction, blood samples from the prospective study were shipped at room temperature or frozen.

This clonotype was obtained from a man younger than 40 with acute COVID-19. The rearrangement joined TRBV27 to TRBJ2-1, with a weak D call of TRBD2 (6 bases match). The specimen was PBMCs or T cells enriched from blood (not recorded which). For the CDR3, the sequence is CASSFRGIASNEQFF. In nucleotide form, the sequence is TGTGCCAGCAGTTTTCGCGGGATAGCTTCGAATGAGCAGTTCTTC.